The 7 T cell receptor beta chains listed next were all sequenced from one sample in a study of blood T cell repertoires in COVID-19. The protocol was immunoSEQ multiplex PCR, while the TCRdb copy is restricted to in-frame clones and leaves out a portion. Among roughly 280,000 clones listed, approximately 90% were seen once. Sequencing was performed on PBMCs or T cells enriched from blood (not recorded which). The receptors here all came from a man in his forties or fifties who had been exposed to COVID-19.

This clone came up once. This chain links TRBV6-6 with TRBJ1-3; D gene ambiguous. The V end lost 8 bases, the J end lost 8 bases, and 19 bases lay between the germline ends. Germline CDR1 and CDR2: MNHNY and SVGAGI (reference sequence). This CDR3 is 14 amino acids long. The chain's CDR3 is CASRHTSIRDTIYF. The CDR3 region has the DNA TGTGCCAGCCGTCATACTTCTATACGGGACACCATATATTTT.

The chain links TRBV28 to TRBJ2-7; tentatively, D is TRBD1 (5 bases). Germline assignment: CDR1 MDHEN and CDR2 SYDVKM. The CDR3 has 14 residues. V lost 6 bases, J lost 4 bases, and 16 bases lay in between. The CDR3 spells CASSPTGSDYEQYF. CDR3 in DNA: TGTGCCAGCAGCCCCACAGGTAGTGATTACGAGCAGTACTTC.

The chain couples TRBV28 to TRBJ2-7, with 7 nucleotides matching TRBD1. With V trimmed by 6 bases and J by 6 bases, 8 bases remained unmatched. This CDR3 region has 13 residues. Germline V gene sequence: CDR1 MDHEN, CDR2 SYDVKM. CDR3 nucleotides: TGTGCCAGCAGAAGGGAGACAGGGCGCGAGCAGTACTTC. Translated, it gives CASRRETGREQYF.

V gene TRBV7-2 combines with J gene TRBJ2-1; D remains ambiguous. Trimming took off 3 bases at V and 5 bases at J, with 11 bases between the two ends. Germline values: CDR1 SGHTA, CDR2 FQGNSA. The CDR3 loop spans 14 amino acids. As DNA, the CDR3 is TGTGCCAGCAGCTTGGGCATACTTAACAATGAGCAGTTCTTC. As protein: CASSLGILNNEQFF.

The chain has TRBV29-1 and TRBJ1-1; D is unclear. The CDR3 contains 13 residues. Germline V gene sequence: CDR1 SQVTM, CDR2 ANQGSEA. V was cut by 3 bases and J by 0 bases, with 8 bases left in between. The CDR3, as DNA: TGCAGCGTTGATTCTCCCCTGAACACTGAAGCTTTCTTT. Its protein is CSVDSPLNTEAFF.

This sequence joins TRBV19 and TRBJ1-2; the D gene is possibly TRBD1 (5 bases). V was pared by 5 bases and J by 8 bases, with 18 bases between. Germline assignment: CDR1 LNHDA and CDR2 SQIVND (reference sequence). The CDR3 covers 14 residues. The CDR3 nucleotides read TGTGCCAGTAGTTTGATTCTTCAGGGCGAGGGCTACACCTTC. Its translation is CASSLILQGEGYTF. Full variable domain (rest looked up from reference TRBV19 and TRBJ1-2): DGGITQSPKYLFRKEGQNVTLSCEQNLNHDAMYWYRQDPGQGLRLIYYSQIVNDFQKGDIAEGYSVSREKKESFPLTVTSAQKNPTAFYLCASSLILQGEGYTFGSGTRLTVV.

The CDR3 DNA is TGTGCCAGCAGCCCTGCGGACAGCCAGAAAGATACGCAGTATTTT. This gives the protein CASSPADSQKDTQYF. V and J are TRBV7-9 and TRBJ2-3, with D possibly matching TRBD1 (6 bases). V lost 5 bases and J 5 bases, leaving 17 bases between the germline ends. This CDR3 is 15 amino acids long. CDR1 and CDR2 from the germline V gene are SEHNR and FQNEAQ (reference sequence).